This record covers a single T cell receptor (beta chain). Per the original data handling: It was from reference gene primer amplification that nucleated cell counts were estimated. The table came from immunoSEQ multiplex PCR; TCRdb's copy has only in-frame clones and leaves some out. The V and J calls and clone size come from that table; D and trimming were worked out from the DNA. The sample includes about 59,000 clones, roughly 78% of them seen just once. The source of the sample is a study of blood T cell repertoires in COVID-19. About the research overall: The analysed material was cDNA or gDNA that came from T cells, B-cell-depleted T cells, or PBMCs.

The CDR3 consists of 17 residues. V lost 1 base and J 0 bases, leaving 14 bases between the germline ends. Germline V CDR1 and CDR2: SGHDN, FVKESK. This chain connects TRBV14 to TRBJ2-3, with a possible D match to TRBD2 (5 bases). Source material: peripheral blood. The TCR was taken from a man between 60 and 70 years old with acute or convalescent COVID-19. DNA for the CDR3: TGTGCCAGCAGCCAAGCCCCAGTGAGGGTTAGCACAGATACGCAGTATTTT. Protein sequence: CASSQAPVRVSTDTQYF.